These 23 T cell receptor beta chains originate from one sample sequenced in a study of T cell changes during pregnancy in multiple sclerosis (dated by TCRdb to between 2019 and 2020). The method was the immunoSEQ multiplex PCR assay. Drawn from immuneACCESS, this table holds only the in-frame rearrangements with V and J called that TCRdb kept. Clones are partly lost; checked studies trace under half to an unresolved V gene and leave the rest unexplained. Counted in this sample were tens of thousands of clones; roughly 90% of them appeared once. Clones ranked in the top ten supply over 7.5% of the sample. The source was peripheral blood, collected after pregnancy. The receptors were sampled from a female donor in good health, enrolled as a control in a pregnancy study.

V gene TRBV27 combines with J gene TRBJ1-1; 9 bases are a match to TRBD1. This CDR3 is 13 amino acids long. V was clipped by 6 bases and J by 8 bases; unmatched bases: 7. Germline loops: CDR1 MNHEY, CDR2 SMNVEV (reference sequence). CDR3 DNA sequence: TGTGCCAGCAGGGGACAGGGAAGATCCGAAGCTTTCTTT. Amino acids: CASRGQGRSEAFF.

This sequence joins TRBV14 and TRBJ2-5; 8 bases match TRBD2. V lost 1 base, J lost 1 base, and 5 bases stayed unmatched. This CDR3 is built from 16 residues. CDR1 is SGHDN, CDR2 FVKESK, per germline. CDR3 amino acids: CASSQVAGGSQETQYF. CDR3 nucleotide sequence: TGTGCCAGCAGCCAAGTTGCGGGGGGATCCCAAGAGACCCAGTACTTC.

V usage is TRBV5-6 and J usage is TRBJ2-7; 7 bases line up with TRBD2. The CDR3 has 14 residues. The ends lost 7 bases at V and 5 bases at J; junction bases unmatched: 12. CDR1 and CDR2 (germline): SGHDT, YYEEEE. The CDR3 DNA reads TGTGCCAGCTTTGGGGGGGGGTTCTCAAACGAGCAGTACTTC. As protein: CASFGGGFSNEQYF.

DNA of the CDR3: TGTGCCAGCTCCCGGGGACAGGCTGAACCTTCCGATGAAAAACTGTTTTTT. As protein: CASSRGQAEPSDEKLFF. The chain is built from TRBV11-1 and TRBJ1-4; 8 bases are a match to TRBD1. The CDR3 length is 17 residues. Germline assignment: CDR1 SGHAT and CDR2 FQDESV (reference sequence). The J segment lost 6 bases and the V segment lost 8 bases, leaving 17 bases of the junction unmatched. Complete variable domain (other parts from reference TRBV11-1 and TRBJ1-4): EAEVAQSPRYKITEKSQAVAFWCDPISGHATLYWYRQILGQGPELLVQFQDESVVDDSQLPKDRFSAERLKGVDSTLKIQPAELGDSAMYLCASSRGQAEPSDEKLFFGSGTQLSVL.

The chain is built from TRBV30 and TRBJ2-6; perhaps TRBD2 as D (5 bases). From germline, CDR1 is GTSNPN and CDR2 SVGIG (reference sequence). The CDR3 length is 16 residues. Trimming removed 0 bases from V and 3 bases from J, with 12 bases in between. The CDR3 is CAWSVLGIGGANVLTF. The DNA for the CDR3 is TGTGCCTGGAGTGTACTAGGGATCGGTGGGGCCAACGTCCTGACTTTC. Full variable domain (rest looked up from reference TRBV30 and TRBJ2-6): SQTIHQWPATLVQPVGSPLSLECTVEGTSNPNLYWYRQAAGRGLQLLFYSVGIGQISSEVPQNLSASRPQDRQFILSSKKLLLSDSGFYLCAWSVLGIGGANVLTFGAGSRLTVL.

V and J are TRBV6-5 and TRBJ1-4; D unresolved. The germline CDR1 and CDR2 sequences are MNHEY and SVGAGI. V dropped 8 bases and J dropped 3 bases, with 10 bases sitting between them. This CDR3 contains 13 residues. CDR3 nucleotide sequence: TGTGCCAGCCAGGCAGGCCCTAATGAAAAACTGTTTTTT. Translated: CASQAGPNEKLFF.

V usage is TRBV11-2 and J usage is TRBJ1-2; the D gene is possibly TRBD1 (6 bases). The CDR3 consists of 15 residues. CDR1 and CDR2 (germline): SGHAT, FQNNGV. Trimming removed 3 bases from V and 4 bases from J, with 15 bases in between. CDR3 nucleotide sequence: TGTGCCAGCAGCTTGGGGGGGGCGGGGACCTATGGCTACACCTTC. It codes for CASSLGGAGTYGYTF. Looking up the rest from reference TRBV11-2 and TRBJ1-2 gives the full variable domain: EAGVAQSPRYKIIEKRQSVAFWCNPISGHATLYWYQQILGQGPKLLIQFQNNGVVDDSQLPKDRFSAERLKGVDSTLKIQPAKLEDSAVYLCASSLGGAGTYGYTFGSGTRLTVV.

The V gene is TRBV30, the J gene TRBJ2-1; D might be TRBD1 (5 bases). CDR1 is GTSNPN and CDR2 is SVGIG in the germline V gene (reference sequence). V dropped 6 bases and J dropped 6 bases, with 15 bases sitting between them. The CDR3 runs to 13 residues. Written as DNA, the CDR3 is TGTGCCTGCAGACAGCCGGCGATCAATGAGCAGTTCTTC. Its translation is CACRQPAINEQFF.

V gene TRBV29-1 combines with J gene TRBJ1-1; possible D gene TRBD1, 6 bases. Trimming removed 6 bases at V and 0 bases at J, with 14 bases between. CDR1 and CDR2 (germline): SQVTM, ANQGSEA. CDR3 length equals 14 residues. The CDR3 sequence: CSVSTGIMNTEAFF. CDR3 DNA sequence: TGCAGCGTCAGTACAGGGATCATGAACACTGAAGCTTTCTTT. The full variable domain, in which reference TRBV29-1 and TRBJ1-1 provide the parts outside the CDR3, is SAVISQKPSRDICQRGTSLTIQCQVDSQVTMMFWYRQQPGQSLTLIATANQGSEATYESGFVIDKFPISRPNLTFSTLTVSNMSPEDSSIYLCSVSTGIMNTEAFFGQGTRLTVV.

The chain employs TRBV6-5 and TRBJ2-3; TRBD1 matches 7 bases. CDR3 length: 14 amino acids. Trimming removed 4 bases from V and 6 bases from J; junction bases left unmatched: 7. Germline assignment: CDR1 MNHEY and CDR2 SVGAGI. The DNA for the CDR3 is TGTGCCAGCAGTTCCTTGACAGGGTCGGATACGCAGTATTTT. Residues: CASSSLTGSDTQYF.

DNA for the CDR3: TGCAGCGTGGCCGGGACTAGCGGGGGGAGCACAGATACGCAGTATTTT. Residues: CSVAGTSGGSTDTQYF. The V call is TRBV29-1, the J call TRBJ2-3; 15 bases agree with TRBD2. J gave up 0 bases and V 6 bases, and 4 bases lay outside the gene matches. Germline CDR1 is SQVTM and CDR2 is ANQGSEA. The CDR3 has 16 residues.

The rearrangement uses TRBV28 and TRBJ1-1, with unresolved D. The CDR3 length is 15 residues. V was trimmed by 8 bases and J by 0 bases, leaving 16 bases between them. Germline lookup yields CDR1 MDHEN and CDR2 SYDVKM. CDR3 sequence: CASPPAGWMNTEAFF. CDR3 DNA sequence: TGTGCCAGCCCCCCGGCGGGATGGATGAACACTGAAGCTTTCTTT.

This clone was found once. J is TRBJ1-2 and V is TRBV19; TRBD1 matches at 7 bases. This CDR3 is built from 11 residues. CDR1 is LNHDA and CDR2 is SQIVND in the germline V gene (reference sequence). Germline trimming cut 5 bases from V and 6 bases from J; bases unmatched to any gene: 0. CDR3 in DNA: TGTGCCAGTAGTGGGACAGATGGCTACACCTTC. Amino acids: CASSGTDGYTF.

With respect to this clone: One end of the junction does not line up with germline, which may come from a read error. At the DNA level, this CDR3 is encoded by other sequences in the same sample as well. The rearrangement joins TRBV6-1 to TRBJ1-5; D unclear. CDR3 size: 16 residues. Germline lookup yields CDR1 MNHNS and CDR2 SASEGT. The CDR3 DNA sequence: TGTGCCAGCAGTGAAGCCCCTCTTATTAGCAATCAGCCCCAACATTTT. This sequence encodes CASSEAPLISNQPQHF.

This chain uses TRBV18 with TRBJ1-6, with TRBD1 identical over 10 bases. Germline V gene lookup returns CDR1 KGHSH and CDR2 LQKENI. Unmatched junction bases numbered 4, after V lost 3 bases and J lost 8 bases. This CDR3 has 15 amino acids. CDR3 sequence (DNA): TGTGCCAGCTCACCCTACGGACAGGGGGATTCACCCCTCCACTTT. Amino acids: CASSPYGQGDSPLHF.

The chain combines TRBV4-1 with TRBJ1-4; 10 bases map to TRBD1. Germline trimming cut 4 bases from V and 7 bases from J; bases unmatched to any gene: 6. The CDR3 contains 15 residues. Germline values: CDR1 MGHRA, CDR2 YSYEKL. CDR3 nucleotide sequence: TGCGCCAGCAGCCTCGACAGGGGGCTTCGTGAAAAACTGTTTTTT. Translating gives CASSLDRGLREKLFF.

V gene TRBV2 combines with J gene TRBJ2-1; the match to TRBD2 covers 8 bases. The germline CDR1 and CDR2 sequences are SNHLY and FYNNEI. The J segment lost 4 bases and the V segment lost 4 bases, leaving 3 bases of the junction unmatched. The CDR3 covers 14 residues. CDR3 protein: CASSAGGAYNEQFF. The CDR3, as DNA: TGTGCCAGCAGTGCGGGGGGGGCGTACAATGAGCAGTTCTTC.

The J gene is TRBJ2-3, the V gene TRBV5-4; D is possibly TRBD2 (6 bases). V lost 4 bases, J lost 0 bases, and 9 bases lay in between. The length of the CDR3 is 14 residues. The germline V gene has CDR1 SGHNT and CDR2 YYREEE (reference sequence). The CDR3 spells CASSEGTSTDTQYF. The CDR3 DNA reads TGTGCCAGCAGCGAAGGGACTAGCACAGATACGCAGTATTTT.

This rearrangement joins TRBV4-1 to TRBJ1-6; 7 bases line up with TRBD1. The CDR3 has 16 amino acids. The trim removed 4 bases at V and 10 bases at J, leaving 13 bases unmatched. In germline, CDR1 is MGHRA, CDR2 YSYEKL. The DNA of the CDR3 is TGCGCCAGCAGCCCCACGAGGGGGCCCGGGGTATCACCCCTCCACTTT. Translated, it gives CASSPTRGPGVSPLHF.

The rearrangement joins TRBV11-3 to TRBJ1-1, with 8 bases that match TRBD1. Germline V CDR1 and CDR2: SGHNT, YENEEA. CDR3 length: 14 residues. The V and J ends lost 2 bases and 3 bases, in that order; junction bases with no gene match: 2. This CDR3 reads CASSLQGADTEAFF. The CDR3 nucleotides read TGTGCCAGCAGCTTACAGGGGGCAGACACTGAAGCTTTCTTT.

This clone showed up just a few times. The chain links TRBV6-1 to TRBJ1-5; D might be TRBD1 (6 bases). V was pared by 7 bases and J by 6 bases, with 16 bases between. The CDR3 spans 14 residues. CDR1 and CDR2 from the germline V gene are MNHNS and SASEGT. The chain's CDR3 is CASNPQGIPQPQHF. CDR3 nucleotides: TGTGCCAGCAACCCACAGGGTATCCCTCAGCCCCAGCATTTT.

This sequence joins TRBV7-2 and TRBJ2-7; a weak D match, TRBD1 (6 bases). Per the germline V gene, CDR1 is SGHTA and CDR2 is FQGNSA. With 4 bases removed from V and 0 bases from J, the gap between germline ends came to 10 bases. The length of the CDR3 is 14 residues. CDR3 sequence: CASSSYRVSYEQYF. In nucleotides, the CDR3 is TGTGCCAGCAGCTCCTACAGGGTCTCCTACGAGCAGTACTTC.

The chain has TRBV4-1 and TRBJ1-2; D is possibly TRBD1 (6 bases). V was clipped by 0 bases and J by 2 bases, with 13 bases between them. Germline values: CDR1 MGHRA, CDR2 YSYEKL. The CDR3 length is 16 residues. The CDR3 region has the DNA TGCGCCAGCAGCCAAGAGTTGGGGGGGACAAACTATGGCTACACCTTC. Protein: CASSQELGGTNYGYTF.